A selection of T cell receptor beta chains follows, all from one sample in a study of regulatory T cells in long-lasting Graves disease. TCRdb re-analysed the multiplex PCR reads in MiXCR, keeping a single row per CDR3 protein. Of fewer than 450,000 distinct CDR3 sequences detected, over 14% appear once; the ten largest clones hold approximately 7.6%. This sample also appeared in a second study, on T cells in Graves' hyperthyroidism and ophthalmopathy.

The sequenced sample was peripheral blood mononuclear cells (PBMCs), obtained at new diagnosis, from a patient treated with antithyroid drugs. All receptors come from a woman between 35 and 50 years old with Graves disease. The CDR3 runs from the conserved cysteine through the conserved F or W. The D gene is left open where the match is weak. Clone size is stated in some rows and not others, as once, few, many or a class when expanded.

d_call	v_call	cdr3_length	clone_size	j_call	cdr3_aa	cdr3_nt
-	TRBV29-1	14	many	TRBJ2-7	CSVVRGASSYEQYF	TGCAGCGTTGTAAGGGGGGCGTCCTCCTACGAGCAGTACTTC
TRBD2	TRBV5-1	16	many	TRBJ2-3	CASSYGGAGASDTQYF	TGCGCCAGCAGCTACGGGGGGGCGGGAGCGTCAGATACGCAGTATTTT
-	TRBV11-2	13	many	TRBJ1-2	CASSIGADEGYTF	TGTGCCAGCAGTATAGGGGCGGACGAGGGCTACACCTTC
TRBD1	TRBV10-3	14	-	TRBJ2-5	CAINPGQGEETQYF	TGTGCCATCAATCCGGGACAGGGGGAAGAGACCCAGTACTTC
TRBD1	TRBV19	16	many	TRBJ2-1	CASTLEGRGTYNEQFF	TGTGCCAGTACGTTAGAGGGCAGGGGGACCTACAATGAGCAGTTCTTC
TRBD2	TRBV12-5	17	few	TRBJ2-3	CASGLDPIAGGPDTQYF	TGTGCTAGTGGTTTGGACCCTATAGCGGGAGGACCGGATACGCAGTATTTT
TRBD1	TRBV5-1	15	few	TRBJ2-2	CASDRGGTNTGELFF	TGCGCCAGCGACAGGGGGGGTACGAACACCGGGGAGCTGTTTTTT
TRBD2	TRBV7-2	15	many	TRBJ2-5	CASSTLLAAQETQYF	TGTGCCAGCAGCACCCTACTAGCGGCCCAAGAGACCCAGTACTTC
-	TRBV10-2	13	-	TRBJ2-7	CASSLRPSYEQYF	TGCGCCAGCAGTTTACGGCCCTCCTACGAGCAGTACTTC
-	TRBV5-1	13	few	TRBJ2-1	CASSTGTANEQFF	TGCGCCAGCAGCACCGGGACGGCCAATGAGCAGTTCTTC